This TCR beta chain was captured by sequencing in a study of blood T cell repertoires in COVID-19. Study background: Sites in the United States, Italy and Spain provided acute and convalescent COVID-19 samples. The cDNA or gDNA used as material had been derived from T cells, B-cell-depleted T cells, or PBMCs.

The CDR3 has 14 residues. CDR1 is ENHRY, CDR2 SYGVKD, per germline. V was shortened by 6 bases and J by 1 base, with 12 bases between the two germline ends. In the original processing: Reference gene primer amplification yielded estimated nucleated cell counts. Sequencing was performed with immunoSEQ multiplex PCR; in TCRdb, only in-frame clones are kept and a portion is missing. V, J and clone size are those of that table, while D and trimming were read from the DNA. Of roughly 250,000 clones in the sample, around four fifths were seen once. The chain carries TRBV10-3 and TRBJ1-1; TRBD1 might be the D (5 bases). The sequence was collected from a man in his forties with active or convalescent COVID-19. The sequenced material came from peripheral blood. CDR3 in DNA: TGTGCCATCAGGTGGGGCTTCTCGAACACTGAAGCTTTCTTT. This codes for CAIRWGFSNTEAFF.